Listed here are 16 T cell receptor beta chains from one sample, sequenced in a study of spatial heterogeneity in lung cancer. Time point defined: sample taken at primary tumor resection. TCRdb re-called the 5' RACE reads through MiXCR, storing one row per CDR3 protein. This repertoire shows roughly 20,000 distinct CDR3 sequences, around 4.3% found once; its top ten account for about 7.2%. The sequences come from PBMCs, collected at surgery. The receptors were sampled from a male donor with early-stage non-small cell lung cancer.

This clonotype has a count of ten or more. The chain uses TRBV29-1 and TRBJ2-3; possibly TRBD2 for D (5 bases). CDR3 length: 15 amino acids. The V gene lost 8 bases and the J gene lost 3 bases, with 21 bases spanning the gap. In germline, CDR1 is SQVTM, CDR2 ANQGSEA. For the CDR3, the DNA is TGCAGCCCCGGGATCCAGTTTTACGAGACAGATACGCAGTATTTT. Protein product: CSPGIQFYETDTQYF.

This clonotype was detected only a few times. V usage is TRBV15 and J usage is TRBJ1-4, with TRBD1 as a possible D gene (6 bases). This CDR3 spans 15 amino acids. V shed 0 bases and J shed 7 bases, with 12 bases lying between them. Germline V gives CDR1 LNHNV, CDR2 YYDKDF (reference sequence). The CDR3 here is CATSRDRGRFEKLFF. In DNA form, the CDR3 reads TGTGCCACCAGCAGAGACCGGGGGCGGTTTGAAAAACTGTTTTTT.

This clonotype has ten or more counts. This rearrangement joins TRBV20-1 to TRBJ2-3, with 9 bases fitting TRBD2. The CDR3 length is 15 residues. CDR1 and CDR2 from the germline V gene are DFQATT and SNEGSKA (reference sequence). V lost 3 bases and J lost 6; bases outside the gene matches: 10. The CDR3 sequence: CSASWNAGGRDTQYF. The CDR3 coding sequence is TGCAGTGCTAGCTGGAACGCGGGAGGGCGTGATACGCAGTATTTT.

This clonotype was detected ten times or more. This chain uses TRBV4-1 with TRBJ2-5; 10 positions match TRBD2. The CDR3 is 15 residues long. Germline loops: CDR1 MGHRA, CDR2 YSYEKL. V was clipped by 0 bases and J by 5 bases; unmatched bases: 3. CDR3 protein: CASSQETSGAETQYF. CDR3 nucleotides: TGCGCCAGCAGCCAAGAAACTAGCGGGGCGGAGACCCAGTACTTC.

The V and J genes are TRBV7-9 and TRBJ2-1; D remains unclear. Germline V gene data show CDR1 as SEHNR and CDR2 as FQNEAQ (reference sequence). Trimming removed 1 base from V and 3 bases from J, with 7 bases in between. The CDR3 consists of 14 residues. The DNA of the CDR3 is TGTGCCAGCAGCTTAGAGCAGGTCTACAATGAGCAGTTCTTC. Translated: CASSLEQVYNEQFF.

This clonotype was seen ten or more times. The chain has TRBV12-3 or TRBV12-4 and TRBJ2-7; 7 bases fit TRBD1. Trimming cost V 5 bases and J 6 bases; bases outside gene matches: 4. The CDR3 length is 12 residues. CDR3 in amino acids: CASSRQGREQYF. The CDR3 coding sequence is TGTGCCAGCAGTAGACAGGGACGCGAGCAGTACTTC.

Only a few counts were recorded for this clonotype. This rearrangement joins TRBV12-3 or TRBV12-4 to TRBJ1-6; 7 positions agree with TRBD1. This CDR3 has 15 residues. The ends lost 4 bases at V and 7 bases at J; junction bases unmatched: 7. The CDR3 DNA reads as TGTGCCAGCAGTTCCAGGGGGATAGTAAATTCACCCCTCCACTTT. Protein sequence: CASSSRGIVNSPLHF.

In its sample, this clonotype was seen a few times. The J gene is TRBJ2-2, the V gene TRBV2, with D possibly matching TRBD2 (6 bases). Germline CDR1 reads SNHLY; CDR2 reads FYNNEI. Between the trimmed V and J ends, which lost 7 bases and 2 bases, there was a span of 14 bases. This CDR3 is built from 15 residues. In DNA, the CDR3 is TGTGCCAGCATGATCGGCGGGGTTAACACCGGGGAGCTGTTTTTT. Its translation: CASMIGGVNTGELFF.

This clonotype was seen ten or more times. The chain links TRBV11-2 to TRBJ2-5, with 7 bases matching TRBD2. This CDR3 has 15 amino acids. CDR1 and CDR2 (germline): SGHAT, FQNNGV. Unmatched junction bases numbered 3, after V lost 2 bases and J lost 0 bases. For the CDR3, the DNA is TGTGCCAGCAGCTTAATAGGACTAGACCAAGAGACCCAGTACTTC. Translation: CASSLIGLDQETQYF.

This clonotype was detected ten times or more. The rearrangement joins TRBV11-2 to TRBJ2-1; no firm D call. Trimming took off 6 bases at V and 6 bases at J, with 12 bases between the two ends. Germline V lookup: CDR1 SGHAT, CDR2 FQNNGV. The CDR3 runs 13 residues. This chain's CDR3 is CASRYSVSNEQFF. In DNA form, the CDR3 reads TGTGCCAGCAGGTACTCGGTCTCCAATGAGCAGTTCTTC. Using reference TRBV11-2 and TRBJ2-1 for the parts outside the CDR3, the full variable domain is EAGVAQSPRYKIIEKRQSVAFWCNPISGHATLYWYQQILGQGPKLLIQFQNNGVVDDSQLPKDRFSAERLKGVDSTLKIQPAKLEDSAVYLCASRYSVSNEQFFGPGTRLTVL.

This clonotype was counted many times. V and J are TRBV28 and TRBJ2-1, with D perhaps matching TRBD1 or TRBD2 (5 bases each). The germline gives CDR1 MDHEN, CDR2 SYDVKM. V was cut by 4 bases and J by 7 bases, with 11 bases left in between. The CDR3 runs 13 residues. CDR3 sequence: CASSWDLTNEQFF. CDR3 nucleotides: TGTGCCAGCAGTTGGGACCTAACTAATGAGCAGTTCTTC.

At least ten counts were recorded for this clonotype. The chain recombines TRBV12-3 or TRBV12-4 with TRBJ2-1; no clear D gene. V gave up 7 bases and J gave up 2 bases, with 12 bases separating them. The CDR3 contains 14 residues. CDR3 in amino acids: CASTPSITYNEQFF. The DNA of the CDR3 is TGTGCCAGCACCCCCAGCATAACCTACAATGAGCAGTTCTTC.

This sequence joins TRBV7-3 and TRBJ2-3, with 15 bases aligning to TRBD2. Unmatched junction bases numbered 1, after V lost 5 bases and J lost 4 bases. The CDR3 spans 15 residues. Per germline, CDR1 SGHTA and CDR2 FQGTGA. The CDR3 bases are TGTGCCAGCAGCCGGACTAGCGGGGGGGCAGATACGCAGTATTTT. It yields the protein CASSRTSGGADTQYF.

This clonotype was seen ten or more times. The chain links TRBV15 to TRBJ2-3; D gene ambiguous. Germline lookup yields CDR1 LNHNV and CDR2 YYDKDF (reference sequence). V shed 0 bases and J shed 5 bases, with 9 bases lying between them. The CDR3 length is 14 residues. The CDR3 sequence: CATSRESNLDTQYF. In DNA form, the CDR3 reads TGTGCCACCAGCAGAGAATCGAATTTAGATACGCAGTATTTT.

This clonotype was counted a few times. The chain has TRBV19 and TRBJ2-2, with 9 bases matching TRBD1. The CDR3 runs to 17 residues. Germline V gives CDR1 LNHDA, CDR2 SQIVND (reference sequence). After removal of 3 bases from V and 7 bases from J, the junction contained 12 bases not matched to a gene. Here the CDR3 reads CASSIRRGQGRNGELFF. The CDR3 nucleotides read TGTGCCAGTAGTATCCGGAGGGGACAGGGTCGAAACGGGGAGCTGTTTTTT.

This clonotype has a count of ten or more. The chain recombines TRBV11-2 with TRBJ2-1; the D is unclear. CDR3 length equals 13 residues. Trimming left V 4 bases short and J 7 bases short, with 11 bases between. Germline-derived CDR1 and CDR2 are SGHAT and FQNNGV. CDR3 sequence: CASSSVSINEQFF. Written as DNA, the CDR3 is TGTGCCAGCAGCTCAGTCTCAATTAATGAGCAGTTCTTC.